Below are 8 T cell receptor beta chains sequenced from a single sample in a study of blood T cell repertoires in COVID-19. The data were produced by immunoSEQ multiplex PCR, yet TCRdb's version contains in-frame clones alone and is incomplete. Here the sample spans some 270,000 clones, about 82% being singletons. The sample comprised peripheral blood. Every receptor here comes from a woman over 75 with COVID-19, enrolled during active disease.

The rearrangement links TRBV5-5 to TRBJ2-7, with 8 bases identical to TRBD2. V shed 4 bases, J shed 0 bases, and the junction held 6 bases outside the gene matches. Germline V CDR1 and CDR2: SGHKS, YYEKEE (reference sequence). The CDR3 runs 15 residues. The CDR3 region has the DNA TGTGCCAGCAGCCCGTGGACTAGCAGCTCCTACGAGCAGTACTTC. Its translation is CASSPWTSSSYEQYF.

This sequence joins TRBV29-1 and TRBJ2-3; no clear D. Trimming took off 3 bases at V and 1 base at J, with 8 bases between the two ends. Germline loops: CDR1 SQVTM, CDR2 ANQGSEA. The CDR3 runs 13 residues. In DNA form, the CDR3 reads TGCAGCGTTGACCCTCTCGGCACAGATACGCAGTATTTT. This codes for CSVDPLGTDTQYF.

The chain couples TRBV24-1 to TRBJ1-5; 10 positions match TRBD1. CDR3 length: 17 amino acids. In germline, CDR1 is KGHDR, CDR2 SFDVKD. Trimming removed 4 bases from V and 5 bases from J; junction bases left unmatched: 10. CDR3 sequence: CATSDPSGQGDDQPQHF. CDR3 in DNA: TGTGCCACCAGTGACCCCAGTGGACAGGGGGACGATCAGCCCCAGCATTTT.

The chain is built from TRBV7-2 and TRBJ2-2, with no clear D. This CDR3 has 13 amino acids. V lost 4 bases and J 4 bases, leaving 7 bases between the germline ends. The germline gives CDR1 SGHTA, CDR2 FQGNSA. The CDR3 spells CASSSVGTGELFF. CDR3 DNA: TGTGCCAGCAGCTCCGTCGGCACCGGGGAGCTGTTTTTT.

The V gene is TRBV28, the J gene TRBJ2-1; the match to TRBD1 covers 8 bases. The V gene end was trimmed by 2 bases and the J gene end by 4 bases; junction bases not matched to a gene: 1. Germline assignment: CDR1 MDHEN and CDR2 SYDVKM. The CDR3 is made up of 14 amino acids. CDR3 sequence (DNA): TGTGCCAGCAGTTTACAGGGGGCGTACAATGAGCAGTTCTTC. Translated: CASSLQGAYNEQFF.

The rearrangement joins TRBV27 to TRBJ2-3; D uncertain. The germline gives CDR1 MNHEY, CDR2 SMNVEV (reference sequence). Trimming cost V 9 bases and J 3 bases, with 19 bases left between them. CDR3 length equals 15 residues. The CDR3 protein is CASFRGSESTDTQYF. DNA for the CDR3: TGTGCCAGTTTCCGCGGTAGTGAATCGACAGATACGCAGTATTTT.

The chain has TRBV5-4 and TRBJ2-6; a possible D gene is TRBD1 (7 bases). This CDR3 comprises 18 residues. The ends were cut back, 4 bases at V and 0 bases at J, with 17 bases in the middle. From germline, CDR1 is SGHNT and CDR2 YYREEE (reference sequence). The CDR3 DNA follows: TGTGCCAGCAGCCAGGGGGGCGGGGTCGTCTCTGGGGCCAACGTCCTGACTTTC. As protein: CASSQGGGVVSGANVLTF. Full variable domain (outside the CDR3, taken from reference TRBV5-4 and TRBJ2-6): ETGVTQSPTHLIKTRGQQVTLRCSSQSGHNTVSWYQQALGQGPQFIFQYYREEENGRGNFPPRFSGLQFPNYSSELNVNALELDDSALYLCASSQGGGVVSGANVLTFGAGSRLTVL.

The gene calls are TRBV6-6 and TRBJ2-1, with TRBD2 matching over 10 bases. The CDR3 is 14 residues long. Trimming cost V 2 bases and J 8 bases; bases outside gene matches: 3. Germline V gene lookup returns CDR1 MNHNY and CDR2 SVGAGI (reference sequence). This CDR3 reads CASSYQRGGDEQFF. The CDR3 nucleotides read TGTGCCAGCAGTTACCAGCGGGGGGGGGATGAGCAGTTCTTC.